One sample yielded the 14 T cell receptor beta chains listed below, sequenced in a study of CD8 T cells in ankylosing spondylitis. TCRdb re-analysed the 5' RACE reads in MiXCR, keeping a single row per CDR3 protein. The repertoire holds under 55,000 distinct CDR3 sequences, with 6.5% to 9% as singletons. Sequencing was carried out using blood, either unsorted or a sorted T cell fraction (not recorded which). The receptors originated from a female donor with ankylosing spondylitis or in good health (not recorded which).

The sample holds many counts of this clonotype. This CDR3 is CASSRSFSGTAKSYEQYF. CDR3 DNA sequence: TGCGCCAGCAGCCGATCATTCTCCGGGACAGCCAAATCCTACGAGCAGTACTTC. This sequence joins TRBV5-1 and TRBJ2-7; 7 bases line up with TRBD1. The CDR3 totals 18 residues. Germline trimming cut 4 bases from V and 1 base from J; bases unmatched to any gene: 17. CDR1 is SGHRS and CDR2 is YFSETQ in the germline V gene.

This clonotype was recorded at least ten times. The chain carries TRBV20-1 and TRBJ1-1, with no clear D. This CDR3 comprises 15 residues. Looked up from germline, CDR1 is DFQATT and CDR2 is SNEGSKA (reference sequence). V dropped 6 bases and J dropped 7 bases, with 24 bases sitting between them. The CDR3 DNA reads TGCAGTGCCTCCATTACCTACATCCGTAGGAGTGAAGCTTTCTTT. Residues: CSASITYIRRSEAFF.

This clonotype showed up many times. CDR3 region: CASSSLDGPYGYTF. For the CDR3, the DNA is TGTGCCAGTAGTAGCCTAGACGGGCCTTATGGCTACACCTTC. This chain joins TRBV19 and TRBJ1-2; no clear D. The CDR3 consists of 14 residues. V lost 4 bases, J lost 5 bases, and 14 bases lay in between. Looked up from germline, CDR1 is LNHDA and CDR2 is SQIVND (reference sequence).

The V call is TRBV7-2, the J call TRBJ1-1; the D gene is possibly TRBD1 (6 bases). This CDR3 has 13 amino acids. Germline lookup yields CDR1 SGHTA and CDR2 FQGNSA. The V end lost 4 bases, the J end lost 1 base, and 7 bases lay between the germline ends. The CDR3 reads CASSSQGNTEAFF. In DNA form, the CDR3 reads TGTGCCAGCAGCTCACAGGGGAACACTGAAGCTTTCTTT.

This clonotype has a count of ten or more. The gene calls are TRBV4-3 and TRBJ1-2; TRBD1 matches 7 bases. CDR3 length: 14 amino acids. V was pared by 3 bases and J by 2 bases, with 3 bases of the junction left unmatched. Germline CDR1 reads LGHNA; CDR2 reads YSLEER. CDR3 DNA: TGCGCCAGCAGCCATCTGACAGGGAACTATGGCTACACCTTC. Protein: CASSHLTGNYGYTF.

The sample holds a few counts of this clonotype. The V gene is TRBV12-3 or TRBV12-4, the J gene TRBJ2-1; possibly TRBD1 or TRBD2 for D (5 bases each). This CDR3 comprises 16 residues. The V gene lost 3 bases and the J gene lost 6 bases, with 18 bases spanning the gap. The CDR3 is CASSLSVRGRGNEQFF. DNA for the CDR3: TGTGCCAGCAGTTTGTCAGTGAGGGGTCGAGGCAATGAGCAGTTCTTC.

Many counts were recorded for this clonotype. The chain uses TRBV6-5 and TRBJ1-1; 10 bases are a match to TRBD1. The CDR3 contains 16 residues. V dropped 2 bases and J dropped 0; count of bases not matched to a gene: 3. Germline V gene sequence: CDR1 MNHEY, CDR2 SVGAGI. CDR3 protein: CASSYGQGVLNTEAFF. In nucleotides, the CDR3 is TGTGCCAGCAGTTACGGACAGGGGGTTCTGAACACTGAAGCTTTCTTT.

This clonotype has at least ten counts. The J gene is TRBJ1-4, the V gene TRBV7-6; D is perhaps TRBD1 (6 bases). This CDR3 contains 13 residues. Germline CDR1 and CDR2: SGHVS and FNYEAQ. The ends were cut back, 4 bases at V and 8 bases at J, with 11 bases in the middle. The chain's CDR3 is CASSSGTGEKLFF. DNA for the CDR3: TGTGCCAGCAGCTCCGGTACAGGGGAAAAACTGTTTTTT.

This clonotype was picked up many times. The CDR3 DNA reads as TGTGCCACCAGCAGAGGAGACAGGGCTAGCACAGATACGCAGTATTTT. Encoded protein: CATSRGDRASTDTQYF. The chain uses TRBV15 and TRBJ2-3, with 7 bases lining up with TRBD1. V gave up 1 base and J gave up 0 bases; unmatched junction bases: 4. This CDR3 contains 16 residues. CDR1 and CDR2 from the germline V gene are LNHNV and YYDKDF (reference sequence).

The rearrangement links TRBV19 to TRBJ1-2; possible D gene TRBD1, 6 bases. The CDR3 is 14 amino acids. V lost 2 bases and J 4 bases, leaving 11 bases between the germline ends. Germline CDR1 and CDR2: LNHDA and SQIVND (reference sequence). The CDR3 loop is CASSINRVGYGYTF. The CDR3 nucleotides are TGTGCCAGTAGTATAAACAGGGTGGGCTATGGCTACACCTTC.

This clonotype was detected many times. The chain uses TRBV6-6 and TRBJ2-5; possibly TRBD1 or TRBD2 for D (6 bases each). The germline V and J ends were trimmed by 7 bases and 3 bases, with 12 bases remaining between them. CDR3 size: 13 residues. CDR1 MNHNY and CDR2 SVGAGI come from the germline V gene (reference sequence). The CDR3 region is CASTSRGEETQYF. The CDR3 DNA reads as TGTGCCAGCACCTCTAGGGGGGAAGAGACCCAGTACTTC.

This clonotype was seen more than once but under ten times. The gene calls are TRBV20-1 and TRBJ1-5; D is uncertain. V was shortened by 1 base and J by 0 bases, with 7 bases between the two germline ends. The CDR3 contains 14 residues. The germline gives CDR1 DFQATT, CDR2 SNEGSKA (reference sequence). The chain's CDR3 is CSARGPDSNQPQHF. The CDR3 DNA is TGCAGTGCTAGAGGGCCGGATAGCAATCAGCCCCAGCATTTT.

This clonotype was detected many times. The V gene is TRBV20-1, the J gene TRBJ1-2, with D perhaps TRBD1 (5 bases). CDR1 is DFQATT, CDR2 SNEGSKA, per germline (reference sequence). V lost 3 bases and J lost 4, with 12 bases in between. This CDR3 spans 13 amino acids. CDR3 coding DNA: TGCAGTGCTAGCTCGTCGGGGGTCTATGGCTACACCTTC. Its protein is CSASSSGVYGYTF.

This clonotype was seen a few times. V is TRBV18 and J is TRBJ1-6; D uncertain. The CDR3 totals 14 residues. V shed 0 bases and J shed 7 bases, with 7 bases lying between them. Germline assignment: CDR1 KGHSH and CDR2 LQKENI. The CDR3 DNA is TGTGCCAGCTCACCACCGGGAAAGAATTCACCCCTCCACTTT. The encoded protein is CASSPPGKNSPLHF.